Detailed here is one T cell receptor (beta chain). This CDR3 is built from 14 residues. Germline CDR1 reads SQVTM; CDR2 reads ANQGSEA. These data originate in a study of OX40 agonist ivuxolimab in advanced cancers. Produced via immunoSEQ multiplex PCR; TCRdb's table is partial and in-frame only. The sample has some 25,000 clones; about 81% are singletons. Here the sequenced sample was CD4+ or CD8+ T cells sorted from blood, taken in a trial of the OX40 agonist ivuxolimab. The origin of this receptor is an adult with an advanced solid tumor such as melanoma, head and neck, liver or kidney cancer. The V call is TRBV29-1, the J call TRBJ2-5; tentatively, D is TRBD1 or TRBD2 (6 bases each). The end of the DNA fits TRBJ2-7 better, so the J call may be wrong. The CDR3 protein is CSVAPGRGPYEQYF. In DNA form, the CDR3 reads TGCAGCGTTGCCCCGGGACGGGGGCCCTACGAGCAGTACTTC.